This is a list of T cell receptor beta chains from one sample in a study of cytomegalovirus exposure and HLA in healthy donors. The data were produced by immunoSEQ multiplex PCR, yet TCRdb's version contains in-frame clones alone and is incomplete. Altogether some 250,000 clones are present, over 80% being singletons, with the ten largest covering 5% to 6.5%. The specimen sequenced was PBMCs. The receptors originated from a woman aged 40 to 49 in good health and CMV-seropositive. Both conserved end residues are part of each CDR3. The order of the fields is D gene, V gene, J gene, clone size, CDR3 DNA, CDR3 protein. The D gene is left open where the match is weak. A clone size is listed for some rows: how often the clone was seen (once, few, many), or a class if it is expanded.

D gene: TRBD1; V gene: TRBV7-3; J gene: TRBJ1-3; clone size: NA; CDR3 DNA: TGTGCCAGCAGCTTGACAGGGGGCTCTGGAAACACCATATATTTT; CDR3 protein: CASSLTGGSGNTIYF
D gene: NA; V gene: TRBV30; J gene: TRBJ2-7; clone size: NA; CDR3 DNA: TGTGCCTGGAAAGGACCCGACAGGAACGGGCAGTACTTC; CDR3 protein: CAWKGPDRNGQYF
D gene: TRBD1; V gene: TRBV30; J gene: TRBJ1-5; clone size: NA; CDR3 DNA: TGTGCCTGGAATAGACAGGGGGGAGAGGCCCAGCATTTT; CDR3 protein: CAWNRQGGEAQHF
D gene: TRBD2; V gene: TRBV5-8; J gene: TRBJ2-1; clone size: once; CDR3 DNA: TGTGCCAGCAGCTTGGATAGACTAGCGGGAGGAACTATCTACAATGAGCAGTTCTTC; CDR3 protein: CASSLDRLAGGTIYNEQFF
D gene: TRBD2; V gene: TRBV6-5; J gene: TRBJ2-7; clone size: NA; CDR3 DNA: TGTGCCAGCAGTTACGGGACTAGCGGGAGCTACGAGCAGTACTTC; CDR3 protein: CASSYGTSGSYEQYF
D gene: TRBD2; V gene: TRBV18; J gene: TRBJ2-7; clone size: NA; CDR3 DNA: TGTGCCAGCTCACTAGCGGGGGATTCCTACGAGCAGTACTTC; CDR3 protein: CASSLAGDSYEQYF
D gene: TRBD1; V gene: TRBV27; J gene: TRBJ2-1; clone size: NA; CDR3 DNA: TGTGCCAGCAGTTCGGACAGGAAGGGGAGTGAGCAGTTCTTC; CDR3 protein: CASSSDRKGSEQFF
D gene: TRBD2; V gene: TRBV5-4; J gene: TRBJ2-2; clone size: NA; CDR3 DNA: TGTGCCAGCAGCGTGGGACAGTTAGCGGGAGTAGGCACCGGGGAGCTGTTTTTT; CDR3 protein: CASSVGQLAGVGTGELFF
D gene: TRBD1; V gene: TRBV7-9; J gene: TRBJ1-1; clone size: once; CDR3 DNA: TGTGCCAGCAGTTTGACAGGGCCCACTGAAGCTTTCTTT; CDR3 protein: CASSLTGPTEAFF
D gene: NA; V gene: TRBV10-3; J gene: TRBJ1-2; clone size: NA; CDR3 DNA: TGTGCCATCAGGCAGGGAAAAGGGAACTATGGCTACACCTTC; CDR3 protein: CAIRQGKGNYGYTF
D gene: NA; V gene: TRBV25-1; J gene: TRBJ2-2; clone size: NA; CDR3 DNA: TGTGCCAGCAGCTACACCGGGGAGCTGTTTTTT; CDR3 protein: CASSYTGELFF
D gene: NA; V gene: TRBV19; J gene: TRBJ2-1; clone size: NA; CDR3 DNA: TGTGCCAGTAGTATAGGGCTCCAACTAGTTTCGGCGGGCAATGAGCAGTTCTTC; CDR3 protein: CASSIGLQLVSAGNEQFF
D gene: NA; V gene: TRBV5-6; J gene: TRBJ2-1; clone size: NA; CDR3 DNA: TGTGCCAGCAGCTTGTTTCGGGAGCCCTACAGTGAGCAGTTCTTC; CDR3 protein: CASSLFREPYSEQFF
D gene: NA; V gene: TRBV16; J gene: TRBJ1-2; clone size: NA; CDR3 DNA: TGTGCCAGCAGCCAATCCGGACACCAGGGCTACACCTTC; CDR3 protein: CASSQSGHQGYTF
D gene: NA; V gene: TRBV2; J gene: TRBJ2-5; clone size: once; CDR3 DNA: TGTGCCAGCAGTGAACTACTAAACCAAGAGACCCAGTACTTC; CDR3 protein: CASSELLNQETQYF
D gene: NA; V gene: TRBV19; J gene: TRBJ1-5; clone size: NA; CDR3 DNA: TGTGCCAGTAGTGTGGAAAGGAGGCCCCAGCATTTT; CDR3 protein: CASSVERRPQHF
D gene: TRBD2; V gene: TRBV4-1; J gene: TRBJ2-5; clone size: NA; CDR3 DNA: TGCGCCAGCAGCCAATCCAGCGCGGGGGGGGAGACCCAGTACTTC; CDR3 protein: CASSQSSAGGETQYF
D gene: TRBD2; V gene: TRBV11-3; J gene: TRBJ2-2; clone size: NA; CDR3 DNA: TGTGCCAGCAGCAACCGACTAGCGGGAGAGGGCGGGGAGCTGTTTTTT; CDR3 protein: CASSNRLAGEGGELFF
D gene: TRBD2; V gene: TRBV30; J gene: TRBJ2-7; clone size: NA; CDR3 DNA: TGTGCCTGGAGCAAGCGGGGACCGCCATACGAGCAGTACTTC; CDR3 protein: CAWSKRGPPYEQYF
D gene: NA; V gene: TRBV9; J gene: TRBJ2-7; clone size: NA; CDR3 DNA: TGTGCCAGCAGCCCTCGGAGGGGCGACTCTTCCTACGAGCAGTACTTC; CDR3 protein: CASSPRRGDSSYEQYF
D gene: NA; V gene: TRBV7-2; J gene: TRBJ2-5; clone size: NA; CDR3 DNA: TGTGCCAGCAGCCTCGGGACTCTCCAAGAGACCCAGTACTTC; CDR3 protein: CASSLGTLQETQYF
D gene: TRBD2; V gene: TRBV5-4; J gene: TRBJ2-2; clone size: NA; CDR3 DNA: TGTGCCAGCAGCTTGAGTCTAGCGGGTACCGGGGAGCTGTTTTTT; CDR3 protein: CASSLSLAGTGELFF
D gene: NA; V gene: TRBV6-1; J gene: TRBJ1-2; clone size: NA; CDR3 DNA: TGTGCCAGCAGCCAGGGGAATGCTAACTATGGCTACACCTTC; CDR3 protein: CASSQGNANYGYTF
D gene: TRBD2; V gene: TRBV5-1; J gene: TRBJ2-7; clone size: NA; CDR3 DNA: TGCGCCAGCAGCTTGTTAGCGGGAGGCCAGTATTCCGAGCAGTACTTC; CDR3 protein: CASSLLAGGQYSEQYF
D gene: NA; V gene: TRBV19; J gene: TRBJ1-2; clone size: NA; CDR3 DNA: TGTGCCAGTATCCCGACAGGAGACTATGGCTACACCTTC; CDR3 protein: CASIPTGDYGYTF